This T cell receptor beta chain was identified in a study of human T cells and chemical hapten exposure. Looking at the study overall: Diphenylcyclopropenone was applied weekly to patients' scalps across the approximately 25-week study. General study results and limits: Compared to controls, expanded TCRs made significantly more large clusters of similar CDR3s.

Of note for this clonotype: No antigen is known for it. A much bigger clone sits one base away, suggesting this may be a read error.

Individual cDNA molecules in this library carried unique molecular identifiers. MiXCR, run by TCRdb on the RACE reads, gives a single entry per CDR3 protein. The sample records some 32,000 distinct CDR3 sequences, over 4.5% being singletons. The CDR3 extends over 14 amino acids. Germline loops: CDR1 MNHEY, CDR2 SVGEGT. As for time point: patch test 3, about 24 weeks after DPC sensitization. Regarding treatment: therapeutic diphenylcyclopropenone sensitization with weekly scalp DPC. Sample: whole blood, taken in connection with sensitization to the hapten diphenylcyclopropenone (DPC). The V and J genes are TRBV6-2 or TRBV6-3 and TRBJ1-1; D call uncertain. This TCR was recovered from a man aged 25 to 40 with alopecia areata. Some clones in this sample may be carry-over from other donors' samples. The CDR3 protein is CASSPTRMNAEAFF. The CDR3 nucleotides are TGTGCCAGCAGTCCGACCCGCATGAACGCTGAAGCTTTCTTT.